Reported below is one T cell receptor (beta chain). Relying on iRepertoire HTBI primers and Arm-PCR of CDR3 regions, the team built TCR beta libraries. TCRdb reprocessed the multiplex PCR reads via MiXCR and lists one record per CDR3 protein. Of some 500,000 distinct CDR3 sequences listed, about 16% are singletons. Noted time point: newly diagnosed GD, antithyroid drugs for less than 3 months. The authors made the TCR library using RNA they extracted from PBMCs. This sample stems from a study of regulatory T cells in long-lasting Graves disease. This same sample was also part of a study on T cells in Graves' hyperthyroidism and ophthalmopathy.

Source: peripheral blood mononuclear cells (PBMCs), taken at new diagnosis, from a patient treated with antithyroid drugs. This TCR was sampled from a woman aged 35-65 years with Graves disease.

The CDR3 here is CATSDSGQLETQYF. CDR3 DNA: TGTGCCACCAGTGATTCAGGACAGCTAGAGACCCAGTACTTC. The chain combines TRBV24-1 with TRBJ2-5; weak D call: TRBD1 (6 bases). The CDR3 extends over 14 amino acids. Trimming took 2 bases from V and 4 from J, leaving 10 bases between them. Germline V gives CDR1 KGHDR, CDR2 SFDVKD.